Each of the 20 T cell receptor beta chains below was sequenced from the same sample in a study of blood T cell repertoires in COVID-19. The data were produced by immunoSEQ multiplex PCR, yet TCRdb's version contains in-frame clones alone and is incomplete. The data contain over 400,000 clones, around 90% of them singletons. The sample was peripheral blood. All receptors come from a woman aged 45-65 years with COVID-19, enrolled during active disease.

The CDR3 DNA reads as TGTGCCAGCGGGAGGGGGAATGCCGGGGAGCTGTTTTTT. This codes for CASGRGNAGELFF. The chain uses TRBV3-1 (or the pseudogene TRBV3-2) and TRBJ2-2; D possibly corresponds to TRBD2 (7 bases). CDR3 length: 13 residues. Germline V lookup: CDR1 LGHDT, CDR2 YNNKEL (reference sequence). The germline V and J ends were trimmed by 8 bases and 6 bases, with 13 bases remaining between them.

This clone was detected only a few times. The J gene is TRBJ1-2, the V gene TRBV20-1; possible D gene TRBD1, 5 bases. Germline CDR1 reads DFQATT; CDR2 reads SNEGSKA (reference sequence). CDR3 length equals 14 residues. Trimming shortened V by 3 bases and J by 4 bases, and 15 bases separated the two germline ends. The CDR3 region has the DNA TGCAGTGCTAGTCCGGGGGGAACTCTCTATGGCTACACCTTC. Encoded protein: CSASPGGTLYGYTF.

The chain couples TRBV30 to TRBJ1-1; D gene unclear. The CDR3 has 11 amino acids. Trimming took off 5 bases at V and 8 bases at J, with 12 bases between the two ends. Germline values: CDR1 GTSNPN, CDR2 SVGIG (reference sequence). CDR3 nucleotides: TGTGCCTGGTCTCGAGGGATCGAAGCTTTCTTT. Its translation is CAWSRGIEAFF. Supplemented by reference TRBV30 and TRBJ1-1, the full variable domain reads SQTIHQWPATLVQPVGSPLSLECTVEGTSNPNLYWYRQAAGRGLQLLFYSVGIGQISSEVPQNLSASRPQDRQFILSSKKLLLSDSGFYLCAWSRGIEAFFGQGTRLTVV.

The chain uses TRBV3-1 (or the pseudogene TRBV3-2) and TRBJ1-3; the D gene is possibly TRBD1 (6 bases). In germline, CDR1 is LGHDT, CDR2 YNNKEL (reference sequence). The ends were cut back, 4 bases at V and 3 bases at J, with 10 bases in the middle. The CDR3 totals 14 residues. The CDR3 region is CASSPRTVGNTIYF. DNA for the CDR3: TGTGCCAGCAGCCCTCGGACAGTTGGAAACACCATATATTTT.

The CDR3 nucleotides are TGCGCCAGCAGCCAAGAGGAGGGGAGAGGCGAAAACATTCAGTACTTC. Translating gives CASSQEEGRGENIQYF. The chain is built from TRBV4-1 and TRBJ2-4, with D maybe TRBD2 (6 bases). Germline-derived CDR1 and CDR2 are MGHRA and YSYEKL. CDR3 length: 16 residues. V lost 0 bases, J lost 5 bases, and 14 bases lay in between.

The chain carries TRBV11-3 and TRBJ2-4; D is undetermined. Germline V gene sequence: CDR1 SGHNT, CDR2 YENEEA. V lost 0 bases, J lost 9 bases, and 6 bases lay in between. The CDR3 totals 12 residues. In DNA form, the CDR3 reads TGTGCCAGCAGCTTAGAACCCGGCATTCAGTACTTC. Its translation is CASSLEPGIQYF. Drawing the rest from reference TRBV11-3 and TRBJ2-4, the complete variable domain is EAGVVQSPRYKIIEKKQPVAFWCNPISGHNTLYWYLQNLGQGPELLIRYENEEAVDDSQLPKDRFSAERLKGVDSTLKIQPAELGDSAVYLCASSLEPGIQYFGAGTRLSVL.

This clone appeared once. CDR3 sequence reads: CASSLGWKQANSPLHF. The CDR3 region has the DNA TGCGCCAGCAGCTTGGGGTGGAAGCAAGCGAATTCACCCCTCCACTTT. The gene calls are TRBV5-1 and TRBJ1-6; D is undetermined. This CDR3 comprises 16 residues. Trimming removed 0 bases from V and 7 bases from J, with 14 bases in between. Germline V CDR1 and CDR2: SGHRS, YFSETQ. Complete variable domain (other parts from reference TRBV5-1 and TRBJ1-6): KAGVTQTPRYLIKTRGQQVTLSCSPISGHRSVSWYQQTPGQGLQFLFEYFSETQRNKGNFPGRFSGRQFSNSRSEMNVSTLELGDSALYLCASSLGWKQANSPLHFGNGTRLTVT.

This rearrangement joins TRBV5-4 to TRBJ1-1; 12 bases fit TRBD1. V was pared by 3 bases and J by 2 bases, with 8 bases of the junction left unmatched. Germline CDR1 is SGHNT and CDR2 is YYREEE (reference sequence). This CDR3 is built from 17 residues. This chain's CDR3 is CASSYGTGGAPNTEAFF. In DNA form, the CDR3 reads TGTGCCAGCAGCTACGGGACAGGGGGCGCGCCAAACACTGAAGCTTTCTTT.

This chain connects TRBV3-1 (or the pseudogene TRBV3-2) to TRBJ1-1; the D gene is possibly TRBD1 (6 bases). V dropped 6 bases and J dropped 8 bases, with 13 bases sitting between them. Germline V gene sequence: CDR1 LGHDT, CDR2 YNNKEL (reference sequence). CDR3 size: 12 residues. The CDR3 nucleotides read TGTGCCAGCAGATATTCAGGGGAAGAAGCTTTCTTT. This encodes CASRYSGEEAFF.

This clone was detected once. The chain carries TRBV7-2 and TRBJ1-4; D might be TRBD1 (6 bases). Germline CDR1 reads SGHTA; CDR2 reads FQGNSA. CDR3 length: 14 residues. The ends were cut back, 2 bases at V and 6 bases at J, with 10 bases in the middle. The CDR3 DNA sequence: TGTGCCAGCAGCTTAAGTCGGACAGATGAAAAACTGTTTTTT. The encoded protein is CASSLSRTDEKLFF.

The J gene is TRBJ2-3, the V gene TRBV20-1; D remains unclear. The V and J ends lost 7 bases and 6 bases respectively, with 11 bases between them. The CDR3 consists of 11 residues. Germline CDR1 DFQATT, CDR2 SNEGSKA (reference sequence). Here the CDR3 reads CSVPFADTQYF. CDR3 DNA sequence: TGCAGTGTTCCCTTCGCGGATACGCAGTATTTT.

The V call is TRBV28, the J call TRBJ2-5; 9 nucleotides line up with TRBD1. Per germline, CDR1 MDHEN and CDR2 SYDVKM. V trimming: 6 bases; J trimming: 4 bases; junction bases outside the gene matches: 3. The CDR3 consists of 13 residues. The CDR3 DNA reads TGTGCCAGCAGAAAGACAGGGGGAGAGACCCAGTACTTC. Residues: CASRKTGGETQYF.

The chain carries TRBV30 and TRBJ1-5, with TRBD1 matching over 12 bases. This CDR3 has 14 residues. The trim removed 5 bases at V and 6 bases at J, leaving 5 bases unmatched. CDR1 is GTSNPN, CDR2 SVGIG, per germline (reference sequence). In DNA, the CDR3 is TGTGCCTGGGCCGGGACAGGGGGCGGTCAGCCCCAGCATTTT. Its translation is CAWAGTGGGQPQHF.

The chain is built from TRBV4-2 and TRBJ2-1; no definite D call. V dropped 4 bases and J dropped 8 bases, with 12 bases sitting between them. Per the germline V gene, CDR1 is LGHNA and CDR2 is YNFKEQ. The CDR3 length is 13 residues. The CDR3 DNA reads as TGTGCCAGCAGCCCTACCGTTCTGGATGAGCAGTTCTTC. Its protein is CASSPTVLDEQFF.

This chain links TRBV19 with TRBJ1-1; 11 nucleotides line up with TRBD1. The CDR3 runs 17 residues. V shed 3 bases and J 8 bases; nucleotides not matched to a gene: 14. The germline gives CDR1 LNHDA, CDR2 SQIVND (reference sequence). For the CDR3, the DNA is TGTGCCAGTAGTATCCAAGTATCCACCCGGACAGGGGGCGAAGCTTTCTTT. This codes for CASSIQVSTRTGGEAFF. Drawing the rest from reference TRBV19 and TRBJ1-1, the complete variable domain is DGGITQSPKYLFRKEGQNVTLSCEQNLNHDAMYWYRQDPGQGLRLIYYSQIVNDFQKGDIAEGYSVSREKKESFPLTVTSAQKNPTAFYLCASSIQVSTRTGGEAFFGQGTRLTVV.

In DNA form, the CDR3 reads TGTGCCAGCAGCTTGTCTGTAGGGGGTGAAGCTTTCTTT. Its translation is CASSLSVGGEAFF. V is TRBV7-9 and J is TRBJ1-1; TRBD1 might be the D (6 bases). V lost 3 bases, J lost 7 bases, and 12 bases lay in between. Germline V gives CDR1 SEHNR, CDR2 FQNEAQ (reference sequence). The CDR3 has 13 amino acids. The whole variable domain, remainder taken from reference TRBV7-9 and TRBJ1-1, is DTGVSQNPRHKITKRGQNVTFRCDPISEHNRLYWYRQTLGQGPEFLTYFQNEAQLEKSRLLSDRFSAERPKGSFSTLEIQRTEQGDSAMYLCASSLSVGGEAFFGQGTRLTVV.

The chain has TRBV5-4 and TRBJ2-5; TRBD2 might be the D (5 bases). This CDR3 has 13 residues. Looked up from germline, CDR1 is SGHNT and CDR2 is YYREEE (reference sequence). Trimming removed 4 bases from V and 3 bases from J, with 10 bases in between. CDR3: CASSRQAEETQYF. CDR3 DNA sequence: TGTGCCAGCAGCCGTCAAGCGGAAGAGACCCAGTACTTC. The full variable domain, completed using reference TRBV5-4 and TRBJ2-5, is ETGVTQSPTHLIKTRGQQVTLRCSSQSGHNTVSWYQQALGQGPQFIFQYYREEENGRGNFPPRFSGLQFPNYSSELNVNALELDDSALYLCASSRQAEETQYFGPGTRLLVL.

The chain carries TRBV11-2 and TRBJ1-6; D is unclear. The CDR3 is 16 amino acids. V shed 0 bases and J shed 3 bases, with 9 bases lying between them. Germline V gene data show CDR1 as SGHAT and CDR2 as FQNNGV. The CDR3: CASSLDRFSYNSPLHF. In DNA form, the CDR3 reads TGTGCCAGCAGCTTAGATCGCTTTAGCTATAATTCACCCCTCCACTTT.

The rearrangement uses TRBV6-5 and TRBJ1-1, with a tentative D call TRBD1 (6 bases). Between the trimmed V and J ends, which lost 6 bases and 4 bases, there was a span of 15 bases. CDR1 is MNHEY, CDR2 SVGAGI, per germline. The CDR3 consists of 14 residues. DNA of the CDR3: TGTGCCAGCAGGAAACGAGGGGGTCTCACTGAAGCTTTCTTT. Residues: CASRKRGGLTEAFF.

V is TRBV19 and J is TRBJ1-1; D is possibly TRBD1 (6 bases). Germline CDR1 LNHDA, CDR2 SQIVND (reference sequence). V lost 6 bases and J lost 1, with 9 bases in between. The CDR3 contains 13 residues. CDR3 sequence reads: CASSRRGNTEAFF. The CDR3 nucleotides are TGTGCCAGTAGCCGCAGGGGGAACACTGAAGCTTTCTTT.